The rows below give T cell receptor beta chains drawn from one sample of a study of blood T cell repertoires in COVID-19. Repertoires were generated with immunoSEQ multiplex PCR, while TCRdb's copy carries only in-frame clones and drops some. Of 100,000 or so clones in the sample, roughly 90% were seen once. The sample was peripheral blood. These receptor sequences come from a man aged 55 to 69 with acute or convalescent COVID-19. Each CDR3 is given with its conserved first and last residue. The D gene is left open where the match is weak. Clone sizes are given selectively: once, few, many, or a class where the clone is expanded.

>-|TRBV19|-|TRBJ2-1
TGTGCCAGTAGTATGGCTAGCCGGAATGAGCAGTTCTTC
CASSMASRNEQFF
>TRBD1|TRBV11-2|-|TRBJ1-5
TGTGCCAGCAGCCCGGACAGGGGCAATCAGCCCCAGCATTTT
CASSPDRGNQPQHF
>-|TRBV15|-|TRBJ2-1
TGTGCCACCAGCCCTCAGAGGGGGAGCTCCTACAATGAGCAGTTCTTC
CATSPQRGSSYNEQFF
>-|TRBV21-1|-|TRBJ2-3
TGTGCCAGCGGTGGGGACTTCCCCACAGATACGCAGTATTTT
CASGGDFPTDTQYF
>TRBD1|TRBV30|-|TRBJ1-3
TGTGCCTGGAGCGTTCCGCAGGGGGACCTCTCTGGAAACACCATATATTTT
CAWSVPQGDLSGNTIYF
>TRBD1|TRBV29-1|-|TRBJ1-2
TGCAGCGCACGAAAAGGGACAGAGAACTATGGCTACACCTTC
CSARKGTENYGYTF
>-|TRBV5-1|-|TRBJ1-5
TGCGCCAGCAGCACAGGGAACAATCAGCCCCAGCATTTT
CASSTGNNQPQHF
>-|TRBV5-1|few|TRBJ2-2
TGCGCCAGCAGCCGGGAGAACGCGAACACCGGGGAGCTGTTTTTT
CASSRENANTGELFF
>TRBD2|TRBV7-3|-|TRBJ2-3
TGTGCCAGCAGCTTATCCAGCGGTGGGGCTAGCGGGAGGGAGGATACGCAGTATTTT
CASSLSSGGASGREDTQYF
>-|TRBV7-3|-|TRBJ2-3
TGTGCCAGCAGCTTAGGGTCCCCGCGGACGCAGTATTTT
CASSLGSPRTQYF
>TRBD2|TRBV24-1|-|TRBJ2-3
TGTGCCACCAGTGACCACGGACTAGCAGGCACAGATACGCAGTATTTT
CATSDHGLAGTDTQYF
>-|TRBV20-1|-|TRBJ2-7
TGCAGTGCTAGTTTACGGAGCCTCACGCCGTACGAGCAGTACTTC
CSASLRSLTPYEQYF
>TRBD2|TRBV14|once|TRBJ2-2
TGTGCCAGCAGACACGGACTAGCGGGAGGCGGGGAGCTGTTTTTT
CASRHGLAGGGELFF
>-|TRBV2|-|TRBJ1-1
TGTGCCAGCAGTGATCGGGGCACTGAAGCTTTCTTT
CASSDRGTEAFF
>TRBD2|TRBV2|-|TRBJ2-7
TGTGCCAGCAGTGAACCCCCGGAGCGGGGGGAGTACTTC
CASSEPPERGEYF
>-|TRBV5-5|few|TRBJ2-5
TGTGCCAGCAGCCTTTACGGAGGCGCCAATCTTGGGGGGCAAGAGACCCAGTACTTC
CASSLYGGANLGGQETQYF
>-|TRBV10-1|-|TRBJ2-1
TGCGCCAGCGCCCGAGACAGCGACTTCTACAATGAGCAGTTCTTC
CASARDSDFYNEQFF
>TRBD1|TRBV7-9|once|TRBJ1-2
TGTGCCAGCAGTGAAGGGGGCCTCTCGGTATTTGGCTACACCTTC
CASSEGGLSVFGYTF
>-|TRBV2|-|TRBJ1-5
TGTGCCAGCAGTGCACGACTATCGGATCAGCCCCAGCATTTT
CASSARLSDQPQHF
>-|TRBV27|-|TRBJ2-7
TGTGCCAGCAGTTTTGGGGGCAGGGGTGTATACGAGCAGTACTTC
CASSFGGRGVYEQYF
>-|TRBV28|-|TRBJ2-1
TGTGCCAGCAGTCCATCCTCCGCGGGTTACAATGAGCAGTTCTTC
CASSPSSAGYNEQFF
>-|TRBV3-1/TRBV3-2|-|TRBJ2-5
TGTGCCAGCAGCCTCTTAACGTCCCAGGACCAAGAGACCCAGTACTTC
CASSLLTSQDQETQYF
>TRBD1|TRBV28|-|TRBJ2-6
TGTGCCAGCAGTATGACAGGGTCTGGGGCCAACGTCCTGACTTTC
CASSMTGSGANVLTF
>TRBD2|TRBV7-8|-|TRBJ2-5
TGTGCCAGCAGCTTAGGGCTAGCGGGATCAGAGACCCAGTACTTC
CASSLGLAGSETQYF
>-|TRBV6-6|-|TRBJ1-3
TGTGCCAGCAGTTACTCTGAAGACAGGGGAAACACCATATATTTT
CASSYSEDRGNTIYF
>TRBD1|TRBV27|-|TRBJ1-4
TGTGCCAGCAGACGACAGGGGCTTGAGGAAAAACTGTTTTTT
CASRRQGLEEKLFF
>TRBD2|TRBV9|once|TRBJ2-1
TGTGCCAGCAGCGTAAAGGGACTACCAAACAATGAGCAGTTCTTC
CASSVKGLPNNEQFF
>TRBD1|TRBV28|-|TRBJ1-2
TGTGCCAGCAGTTTATCCGGGACAGGGGTTTACTATGGCTACACCTTC
CASSLSGTGVYYGYTF
>TRBD1|TRBV3-1/TRBV3-2|-|TRBJ1-2
TGTGCCAGCAGCCAAGATGGGACAGGGGTCTATGGCTACACCTTC
CASSQDGTGVYGYTF
>-|TRBV6-5|-|TRBJ1-3
TGTGCCAGCAGTTACTCGCCAGGGGACGCGGGAAACACCATATATTTT
CASSYSPGDAGNTIYF
>TRBD1|TRBV5-6|-|TRBJ2-2
TGTGCCAGCAGCTTTGGGACAGGGGGCACCGGGGAGCTGTTTTTT
CASSFGTGGTGELFF
>TRBD2|TRBV24-1|-|TRBJ2-7
TGTGCCACCTCGGCAAGCGGGAGCCCCACCTACGAGCAGTACTTC
CATSASGSPTYEQYF
>TRBD2|TRBV11-2|-|TRBJ2-3
TGTGCCAGCAGCTTAGATCACCGGGGGGGCACAGATACGCAGTATTTT
CASSLDHRGGTDTQYF
>-|TRBV27|-|TRBJ1-4
TGTGCCAGCAGTTTGGGGGGCCCACTTAGCGGGTCAACTAATGAAAAACTGTTTTTT
CASSLGGPLSGSTNEKLFF
>-|TRBV21-1|-|TRBJ2-2
TGTGCCAGCAGCAAAAGGAGTCCCCCGGGACTAGCGGGAGGGCGGACCGGGGAGCTGTTTTTT
CASSKRSPPGLAGGRTGELFF
>-|TRBV21-1|-|TRBJ1-5
TGTGCCAGCAGCAAAGGCAATTGGACAGATCATCAGCCCCAGCATTTT
CASSKGNWTDHQPQHF
>-|TRBV27|-|TRBJ1-4
TGTGCCAGCAGCCTGGGGGCAGCAACTAATGAAAAACTGTTTTTT
CASSLGAATNEKLFF
>TRBD2|TRBV9|-|TRBJ2-1
TGTGCCAGCAGCGTAGGTCGAGCGGGAGGGCCTAGTGAGCAGTTCTTC
CASSVGRAGGPSEQFF
>-|TRBV11-2|-|TRBJ1-6
TGTGCCAGCAGCCTTTCCAGCAGGGGAGATTCGTCCCTCCACTTT
CASSLSSRGDSSLHF